The rows below give T cell receptor beta chains drawn from one sample of a study of cytomegalovirus exposure and HLA in healthy donors. Repertoires were generated with immunoSEQ multiplex PCR, while TCRdb's copy carries only in-frame clones and drops some. In the table there are approximately 140,000 clones, over 70% of which are singletons. The sample was PBMCs. These receptor sequences come from a young man in good health and CMV-seronegative. CDR3s include the opening cysteine and the closing phenylalanine or tryptophan. A D gene is named only where the DNA matches it firmly. The listing skips clone size in some rows; elsewhere it reads once, few, many or a size class.

V	J	D	size	CDR3	DNA
TRBV9	TRBJ1-2	.	.	CASSAGGGYTF	TGTGCCAGCAGCGCCGGAGGAGGCTACACCTTC
TRBV4-3	TRBJ1-5	.	.	CASSQELGGGNQPQHF	TGCGCCAGCAGCCAAGAATTGGGGGGGGGCAATCAGCCCCAGCATTTT
TRBV19	TRBJ2-7	.	.	CASKSRGGSYEQYF	TGTGCCAGTAAATCCAGGGGTGGGTCCTACGAGCAGTACTTC
TRBV5-1	TRBJ2-2	TRBD2	.	CASSRTSPNTGELFF	TGCGCCAGCAGCCGGACTAGCCCGAACACCGGGGAGCTGTTTTTT
TRBV5-1	TRBJ2-2	TRBD1	.	CASSFGQGGGELFF	TGCGCCAGCAGCTTCGGACAGGGTGGCGGGGAGCTGTTTTTT
TRBV4-3	TRBJ1-6	.	.	CASSQATGWNSPLHF	TGCGCCAGCAGCCAAGCGACAGGTTGGAATTCACCCCTCCACTTT
TRBV9	TRBJ2-7	TRBD2	few	CASSVGTSGYEQYF	TGTGCCAGCAGCGTAGGGACTAGCGGATACGAGCAGTACTTC
TRBV15	TRBJ1-6	.	.	CATSKRRDSPLHF	TGTGCCACCAGCAAGAGGAGGGATTCACCCCTCCACTTT
TRBV5-1	TRBJ1-2	.	.	CASSLQGDYGYTF	TGCGCCAGCAGCCTACAGGGAGACTATGGCTACACCTTC
TRBV4-2	TRBJ2-5	TRBD2	.	CASSQESGGNSETQYF	TGTGCCAGCAGCCAAGAGAGCGGGGGTAATAGTGAGACCCAGTACTTC
TRBV12-5	TRBJ2-5	TRBD1	.	CASGLVVGGSETQYF	TGTGCTAGTGGTTTGGTAGTAGGGGGCAGTGAGACCCAGTACTTC
TRBV5-4	TRBJ1-1	.	.	CASSFRQQTEAFF	TGTGCCAGCAGCTTCCGACAGCAGACTGAAGCTTTCTTT
TRBV2	TRBJ2-1	.	.	CASSFSGTGDNEQFF	TGTGCCAGCAGCTTCAGCGGGACAGGCGACAATGAGCAGTTCTTC
TRBV25-1	TRBJ1-4	.	.	CASSEGLINEKLFF	TGTGCCAGCAGCGAGGGACTGATTAATGAAAAACTGTTTTTT
TRBV6-5	TRBJ1-1	.	.	CASHGGARAFF	TGTGCCAGCCACGGGGGGGCCCGCGCTTTCTTT
TRBV7-9	TRBJ1-4	.	.	CASSLVSSNEKLFF	TGTGCCAGCAGCTTAGTGTCGTCTAATGAAAAACTGTTTTTT
TRBV5-4	TRBJ2-2	.	few	CASSLELSAGELFF	TGTGCCAGCAGCTTGGAGCTGTCGGCCGGGGAGCTGTTTTTT
TRBV2	TRBJ2-1	.	.	CASSEANQAGSNEQFF	TGTGCCAGCAGTGAAGCAAATCAGGCCGGGAGCAATGAGCAGTTCTTC
TRBV7-2	TRBJ1-2	TRBD1	.	CASSFNLPISDRAYGYTF	TGTGCCAGCAGCTTTAATTTACCGATCTCGGACAGGGCCTATGGCTACACCTTC
TRBV18	TRBJ2-7	TRBD1	.	CASSSTGTGDIEQYF	TGTGCCAGCTCATCAACGGGGACAGGGGACATCGAGCAGTACTTC
TRBV5-5	TRBJ2-7	.	.	CASSLTIRSYEQYF	TGTGCCAGCAGCTTGACTATTAGATCCTACGAGCAGTACTTC
TRBV30	TRBJ2-1	.	few	CAWRKIPGFSYNEQFF	TGTGCCTGGAGAAAGATACCGGGTTTCTCCTACAATGAGCAGTTCTTC
TRBV19	TRBJ2-1	TRBD2	.	CASTSGGASSNEQFF	TGTGCCAGTACTAGCGGGGGGGCCAGTAGCAATGAGCAGTTCTTC
TRBV10-3	TRBJ1-1	.	few	CAISESIAQNTEAFF	TGTGCCATCAGTGAGTCGATAGCCCAGAACACTGAAGCTTTCTTT
TRBV4-3	TRBJ1-4	TRBD1	.	CASSSFTGGVEKLFF	TGCGCCAGCAGTTCTTTTACAGGGGGAGTTGAAAAACTGTTTTTT
TRBV19	TRBJ2-1	TRBD1	.	CASSPRQGFSYNEQFF	TGTGCCAGTAGTCCCCGACAGGGTTTCTCCTACAATGAGCAGTTCTTC
TRBV10-3	TRBJ1-2	.	.	CAISKERGNYGYTF	TGTGCCATCAGTAAGGAGAGGGGGAACTATGGCTACACCTTC
TRBV6-1	TRBJ1-2	.	few	CASNDRRYYGYTF	TGTGCCAGCAACGACAGGCGCTACTATGGCTACACCTTC
TRBV9	TRBJ2-3	.	.	CASSAPSTDTQYF	TGTGCCAGCAGCGCCCCTAGCACAGATACGCAGTATTTT
TRBV7-9	TRBJ2-5	.	once	CASSLPGGETQYF	TGTGCCAGCAGCTTACCGGGTGGAGAGACCCAGTACTTC
TRBV30	TRBJ2-5	TRBD1	.	CAWSTGAETQYF	TGTGCCTGGAGTACAGGGGCAGAGACCCAGTACTTC
TRBV5-1	TRBJ2-3	TRBD2	.	CASSFGGGTDTQYF	TGCGCCAGCAGCTTCGGGGGGGGCACAGATACGCAGTATTTT
TRBV4-3	TRBJ1-2	TRBD1	.	CASSQDQGDYGYTF	TGCGCCAGCAGCCAAGATCAGGGGGACTATGGCTACACCTTC
TRBV15	TRBJ2-1	.	few	CATSRASEPYNEQFF	TGTGCCACCAGCAGAGCTAGCGAACCCTACAATGAGCAGTTCTTC
TRBV4-3	TRBJ2-6	TRBD1	.	CASTTGVSGANVLTF	TGCGCCAGCACCACAGGGGTCTCTGGGGCCAACGTCCTGACTTTC
TRBV4-1	TRBJ1-4	.	few	CASSPGLRDEKLFF	TGCGCCAGCAGCCCAGGGCTTAGGGATGAAAAACTGTTTTTT
TRBV2	TRBJ1-2	TRBD1	.	CAIPTGGCGYTF	TGTGCCATTCCTACAGGGGGATGTGGCTACACCTTC
TRBV11-1	TRBJ1-2	TRBD1	few	CASSSGQGKDGYTF	TGTGCCAGCAGCTCCGGACAGGGCAAGGATGGCTACACCTTC
TRBV6-4	TRBJ1-2	.	.	CASSAEPEGSFNYGYAF	TGTGCCAGCAGTGCCGAACCGGAAGGATCTTTTAACTATGGCTACGCCTTC
TRBV14	TRBJ2-2	.	few	CASSQDGGGELFF	TGTGCCAGCAGCCAAGATGGAGGCGGGGAGCTGTTTTTT
TRBV4-2	TRBJ1-2	TRBD1	few	CASSPNYSFGQEGNNYGYTF	TGTGCCAGCAGCCCGAACTATTCCTTCGGACAGGAGGGAAATAACTATGGCTACACCTTC
TRBV5-4	TRBJ1-1	TRBD1	.	CASSIGQGGGTEAFF	TGTGCCAGCAGCATCGGACAGGGGGGGGGCACTGAAGCTTTCTTT